One and the same sample provided the 27 T cell receptor beta chains below, sequenced in a study of control samples from healthy donors and cancer patients. Generated by immunoSEQ multiplex PCR, the TCRdb table keeps only in-frame clones and is missing some. Among 90,000 to 100,000 clones listed, 82% were seen once. The sequencing input was blood. The source is a man in his 60s in good health.

The chain recombines TRBV6-6 with TRBJ2-5; weak D call: TRBD1 (6 bases). In germline, CDR1 is MNHNY, CDR2 SVGAGI (reference sequence). V dropped 7 bases and J dropped 3 bases, with 15 bases sitting between them. CDR3 length equals 14 residues. Written as DNA, the CDR3 is TGTGCCAGCACCCGAAATGGACAGAAAGAGACCCAGTACTTC. It encodes CASTRNGQKETQYF.

The DNA for the CDR3 is TGCAGCGTTTACGGAGCGGCGGGACCCTCCGGGATGACAGATACGCAGTATTTT. Protein: CSVYGAAGPSGMTDTQYF. The chain recombines TRBV29-1 with TRBJ2-3; D may be TRBD2 (6 bases). The CDR3 has 18 amino acids. The germline V gene encodes CDR1 SQVTM and CDR2 ANQGSEA. V lost 5 bases to trimming and J lost 3 bases, with 27 bases between them.

The chain carries TRBV6-5 and TRBJ1-2; TRBD1 is a possible D gene (6 bases). This CDR3 has 14 residues. V shed 5 bases and J shed 6 bases, with 16 bases lying between them. Germline V lookup: CDR1 MNHEY, CDR2 SVGAGI. CDR3 residues: CASSPWGGADGYTF. Here the CDR3 DNA reads TGTGCCAGCAGTCCCTGGGGGGGGGCGGATGGCTACACCTTC.

J is TRBJ2-3 and V is TRBV25-1, with 9 bases that match TRBD1. Trimming at V came to 4 bases and at J to 0 bases, leaving 8 bases not matched to a gene. The V gene's germline CDR1 is MGHDK and CDR2 SYGVNS. This CDR3 is 17 amino acids long. CDR3 sequence: CASSATGGFPSTDTQYF. CDR3 bases: TGTGCCAGCAGTGCGACAGGGGGATTTCCTAGCACAGATACGCAGTATTTT. The full variable domain, completed using reference TRBV25-1 and TRBJ2-3, is EADIYQTPRYLVIGTGKKITLECSQTMGHDKMYWYQQDPGMELHLIHYSYGVNSTEKGDLSSESTVSRIRTEHFPLTLESARPSHTSQYLCASSATGGFPSTDTQYFGPGTRLTVL.

Note on this clone: The same CDR3 can be traced to other DNA sequences in this sample. The genes are TRBV12-5 and TRBJ1-1; 7 nucleotides agree with TRBD1. CDR1 and CDR2 (germline): LGHNT, FRNRAP. The CDR3 length is 14 residues. V was clipped by 9 bases and J by 0 bases; unmatched bases: 7. The CDR3 DNA sequence: TGTGCTAGCCAGACAGGGCCCATGAACACTGAAGCTTTCTTT. Translation: CASQTGPMNTEAFF.

The chain combines TRBV4-1 with TRBJ2-7, with 10 nucleotides matching TRBD1. CDR3 length equals 14 residues. The germline V gene has CDR1 MGHRA and CDR2 YSYEKL. After removal of 5 bases from V and 5 bases from J, the junction contained 6 bases not matched to a gene. CDR3 nucleotides: TGCGCCAGCAGCAGCGGGACAGGGGTACACGAGCAGTACTTC. Protein: CASSSGTGVHEQYF.

The rearrangement links TRBV28 to TRBJ2-1; 10 nucleotides align to TRBD1. The V gene end was trimmed by 0 bases and the J gene end by 4 bases; junction bases not matched to a gene: 6. The CDR3 is 17 amino acids. Germline loops: CDR1 MDHEN, CDR2 SYDVKM. CDR3 protein: CASSLWGDRGLYNEQFF. Here the CDR3 DNA reads TGTGCCAGCAGTTTATGGGGGGACAGGGGTCTTTACAATGAGCAGTTCTTC.

This chain connects TRBV10-3 to TRBJ2-7, with D tentatively TRBD2 (6 bases). The CDR3 consists of 15 residues. Germline loops: CDR1 ENHRY, CDR2 SYGVKD. The V gene lost 0 bases and the J gene lost 2 bases, with 11 bases spanning the gap. The DNA for the CDR3 is TGTGCCATCAGTGAGTCGCGACTAGTGCCCTACGAGCAGTACTTC. This sequence encodes CAISESRLVPYEQYF.

The rearrangement uses TRBV24-1 and TRBJ2-1; TRBD2 aligns across 9 bases. Germline trimming cut 0 bases from V and 7 bases from J; bases unmatched to any gene: 6. The germline V gene has CDR1 KGHDR and CDR2 SFDVKD. The CDR3 covers 16 residues. This chain's CDR3 is CATSDLASGIGNEQFF. DNA for the CDR3: TGTGCCACCAGTGATTTGGCTAGCGGGATCGGAAATGAGCAGTTCTTC.

A few counts support this clone. The V gene is TRBV19, the J gene TRBJ1-1; perhaps TRBD1 as D (6 bases). V lost 4 bases and J lost 2, with 17 bases in between. CDR1 is LNHDA, CDR2 SQIVND, per germline (reference sequence). This CDR3 is built from 16 residues. The chain's CDR3 is CASSRAYRVLNTEAFF. The DNA for the CDR3 is TGTGCCAGTAGTAGGGCCTACAGGGTTCTAAACACTGAAGCTTTCTTT. The full variable domain, in which reference TRBV19 and TRBJ1-1 provide the parts outside the CDR3, is DGGITQSPKYLFRKEGQNVTLSCEQNLNHDAMYWYRQDPGQGLRLIYYSQIVNDFQKGDIAEGYSVSREKKESFPLTVTSAQKNPTAFYLCASSRAYRVLNTEAFFGQGTRLTVV.

This clone has only one observation. DNA of the CDR3: TGTGCCACCCCATCTCCCCACTTGAACACCGGGGAGCTGTTTTTT. Translation gives CATPSPHLNTGELFF. The genes are TRBV6-5 and TRBJ2-2; D ambiguous. Germline V CDR1 and CDR2: MNHEY, SVGAGI. This CDR3 contains 15 residues. The ends were cut back, 10 bases at V and 1 base at J, with 16 bases in the middle.

This chain joins TRBV5-1 and TRBJ1-1; D is perhaps TRBD1 (5 bases). The V gene's germline CDR1 is SGHRS and CDR2 YFSETQ. The CDR3 runs 15 residues. The germline V and J ends were trimmed by 4 bases and 1 base, with 14 bases remaining between them. The CDR3 DNA reads as TGCGCCAGCAGCCCGGGCGGGGGGGGGAACACTGAAGCTTTCTTT. Translating gives CASSPGGGGNTEAFF.

This chain connects TRBV3-1 (or the pseudogene TRBV3-2) to TRBJ2-4; D might be TRBD1 or TRBD2, each matching 5 bases. Germline V gene lookup returns CDR1 LGHDT and CDR2 YNNKEL (reference sequence). The CDR3 extends over 14 amino acids. Trimming removed 4 bases from V and 3 bases from J, with 10 bases in between. The CDR3 region is CASSPWDGKNIQYF. The CDR3 DNA reads TGTGCCAGCAGCCCCTGGGACGGCAAAAACATTCAGTACTTC.

This chain joins TRBV28 and TRBJ2-7; either TRBD1 or TRBD2 may fit D (8 bases each). The V end lost 6 bases, the J end lost 3 bases, and 18 bases lay between the germline ends. The CDR3 runs to 15 residues. Germline V CDR1 and CDR2: MDHEN, SYDVKM. CDR3 sequence reads: CASSRQGTRDYEQYF. The CDR3 region has the DNA TGTGCCAGCAGCCGACAGGGGACTAGAGACTACGAGCAGTACTTC.

The CDR3 spells CASSASGPPAGELFF. The CDR3 nucleotides are TGTGCCAGCAGTGCGAGCGGGCCCCCCGCCGGGGAGCTGTTTTTT. The gene calls are TRBV2 and TRBJ2-2, with TRBD2 as a possible D gene (6 bases). The V gene's germline CDR1 is SNHLY and CDR2 FYNNEI. The CDR3 consists of 15 residues. Between the trimmed V and J ends, which lost 4 bases and 6 bases, there was a span of 15 bases.

The rearrangement uses TRBV29-1 and TRBJ2-3; D is unresolved. Germline CDR1 reads SQVTM; CDR2 reads ANQGSEA. V lost 1 base and J lost 3, with 20 bases in between. The CDR3 runs to 17 residues. CDR3 loop: CSVEGWWRRGYTDTQYF. In nucleotides, the CDR3 is TGCAGCGTTGAAGGGTGGTGGCGGCGAGGATATACAGATACGCAGTATTTT.

V is TRBV18 and J is TRBJ1-4; D might be TRBD1 (6 bases). Trimming stripped 1 base from V and 5 bases from J, with 11 bases between. In germline, CDR1 is KGHSH, CDR2 LQKENI. The CDR3 is 15 residues long. The DNA for the CDR3 is TGTGCCAGCTCACCACTGCAGGGGCCGAATGAAAAACTGTTTTTT. Its protein is CASSPLQGPNEKLFF. The entire variable domain, with the rest obtained from reference TRBV18 and TRBJ1-4, is as follows: NAGVMQNPRHLVRRRGQEARLRCSPMKGHSHVYWYRQLPEEGLKFMVYLQKENIIDESGMPKERFSAEFPKEGPSILRIQQVVRGDSAAYFCASSPLQGPNEKLFFGSGTQLSVL.

The chain is built from TRBV2 and TRBJ1-4; no definite D call. This CDR3 has 12 residues. Germline V gives CDR1 SNHLY, CDR2 FYNNEI. V was cut by 7 bases and J by 0 bases, with 3 bases left in between. CDR3 residues: CASTTTNEKLFF. For the CDR3, the DNA is TGTGCCAGCACCACAACTAATGAAAAACTGTTTTTT.

This chain links TRBV29-1 with TRBJ2-1, with unresolved D. The CDR3 is 10 residues long. Looked up from germline, CDR1 is SQVTM and CDR2 is ANQGSEA. The V gene lost 6 bases and the J gene lost 8 bases, with 8 bases spanning the gap. The CDR3 nucleotides read TGCAGCGTCCAGGATTATGAGCAGTTCTTC. It specifies CSVQDYEQFF.

This clone was observed a handful of times. The chain recombines TRBV15 with TRBJ1-5; the match to TRBD1 covers 7 bases. The length of the CDR3 is 18 residues. CDR1 is LNHNV, CDR2 YYDKDF, per germline (reference sequence). V dropped 0 bases and J dropped 4; count of bases not matched to a gene: 12. The DNA of the CDR3 is TGTGCCACCAGCAGAGATTCTAATACAGGGGAGGGAAATCAGCCCCAGCATTTT. Its translation: CATSRDSNTGEGNQPQHF.

In this sample, this clone turned up a few times. V and J are TRBV5-1 and TRBJ2-7; the D is unclear. Trimming removed 7 bases at V and 4 bases at J, with 12 bases between. Germline CDR1 and CDR2: SGHRS and YFSETQ. The CDR3 sequence is 12 residues long. The CDR3 DNA sequence: TGCGCCAGCGTGCCGAGGCGATACGAGCAGTACTTC. Translating gives CASVPRRYEQYF.

This clone was seen a single time. The chain links TRBV10-3 to TRBJ1-2, with D unclear. Germline CDR1 and CDR2: ENHRY and SYGVKD. V shed 10 bases and J shed 0 bases, with 18 bases lying between them. The CDR3 is 15 amino acids. CDR3 coding DNA: TGTGCCACCATGACCGAAGACCTCTCTAACTATGGCTACACCTTC. Translated, it gives CATMTEDLSNYGYTF.

This sequence joins TRBV6-5 and TRBJ2-5, with TRBD2 identical over 9 bases. CDR1 is MNHEY, CDR2 SVGAGI, per germline. The ends lost 8 bases at V and 6 bases at J; junction bases unmatched: 10. The CDR3 totals 14 residues. In DNA, the CDR3 is TGTGCCAGCCGACTAGCGGAGGCTCCGCAGACCCAGTACTTC. Its translation: CASRLAEAPQTQYF.

The chain combines TRBV4-1 with TRBJ1-5; a weak D match, TRBD1 (6 bases). V lost 1 base and J lost 3, with 13 bases in between. CDR1 and CDR2 (germline): MGHRA, YSYEKL. The CDR3 has 16 amino acids. CDR3: CASSQGKGGYNQPQHF. In DNA, the CDR3 is TGCGCCAGCAGCCAAGGAAAGGGGGGATACAATCAGCCCCAGCATTTT.

The chain employs TRBV7-2 and TRBJ2-5; tentative D call: TRBD2 (5 bases). With 5 bases removed from V and 5 bases from J, the gap between germline ends came to 15 bases. This CDR3 is 14 amino acids long. Germline CDR1 SGHTA, CDR2 FQGNSA. In nucleotides, the CDR3 is TGTGCCAGCAGCCCCCGTGAGGGTTGGGAGACCCAGTACTTC. This codes for CASSPREGWETQYF.

J is TRBJ2-1 and V is TRBV10-2; maybe TRBD1 (5 bases). V shed 5 bases and J shed 2 bases, with 19 bases lying between them. CDR3 length equals 17 residues. Germline CDR1 reads WSHSY; CDR2 reads SAAADI. The chain's CDR3 is CASSNTDSPNAYNEQFF. The CDR3 region has the DNA TGCGCCAGCAGTAACACCGACAGCCCTAACGCCTACAATGAGCAGTTCTTC.

This clone was counted once. The CDR3, as DNA: TGTGCCAGCAGCGGACGGGGATACCGGGACACTGAAGCTTTCTTT. It is translated as CASSGRGYRDTEAFF. The chain combines TRBV11-2 with TRBJ1-1; D remains ambiguous. Germline CDR1 is SGHAT and CDR2 is FQNNGV. V shed 5 bases and J shed 3 bases, with 16 bases lying between them. The CDR3 extends over 15 amino acids. The full variable domain, its missing parts supplied by reference TRBV11-2 and TRBJ1-1, is EAGVAQSPRYKIIEKRQSVAFWCNPISGHATLYWYQQILGQGPKLLIQFQNNGVVDDSQLPKDRFSAERLKGVDSTLKIQPAKLEDSAVYLCASSGRGYRDTEAFFGQGTRLTVV.